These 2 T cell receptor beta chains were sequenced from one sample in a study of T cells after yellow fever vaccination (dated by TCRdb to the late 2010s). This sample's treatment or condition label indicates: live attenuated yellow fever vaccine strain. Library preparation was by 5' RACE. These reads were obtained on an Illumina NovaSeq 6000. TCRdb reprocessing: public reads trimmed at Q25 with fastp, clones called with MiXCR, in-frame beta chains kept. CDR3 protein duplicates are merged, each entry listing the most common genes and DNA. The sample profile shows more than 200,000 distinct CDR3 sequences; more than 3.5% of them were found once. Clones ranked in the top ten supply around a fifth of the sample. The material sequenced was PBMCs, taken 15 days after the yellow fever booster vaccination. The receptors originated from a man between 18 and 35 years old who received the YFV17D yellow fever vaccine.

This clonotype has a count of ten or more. CDR3 sequence: CASSLGQFYNEQFF. DNA of the CDR3: TGTGCCAGCAGCTTAGGACAGTTCTACAATGAGCAGTTCTTC. The chain recombines TRBV11-2 with TRBJ2-1; D perhaps matches TRBD1 (5 bases). Germline V gene data show CDR1 as SGHAT and CDR2 as FQNNGV. Trimming pared 1 base from V and 3 bases from J, leaving 7 bases between. The CDR3 length is 14 residues.

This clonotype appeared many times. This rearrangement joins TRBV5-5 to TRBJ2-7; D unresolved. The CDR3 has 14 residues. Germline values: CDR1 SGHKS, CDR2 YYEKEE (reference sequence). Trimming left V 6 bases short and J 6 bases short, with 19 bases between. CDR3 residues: CASTPWVGSREQYV. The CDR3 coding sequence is TGTGCCAGCACCCCTTGGGTGGGATCTCGCGAGCAGTACGTC.